These 8 T cell receptor beta chains were all obtained from the same sample, sequenced in a study of shared T cell receptors in the human thymus. The assay was immunoSEQ multiplex PCR, and TCRdb's table has in-frame clones only and misses some. The table records about 400,000 clones, just under 95% of them present only once. The sequencing input was thymocytes. The receptors derive from a human donor.

The V and J genes are TRBV15 and TRBJ2-1; D possibly uses TRBD1 or TRBD2 (5 bases each). This CDR3 spans 11 amino acids. Germline assignment: CDR1 LNHNV and CDR2 YYDKDF (reference sequence). The V and J ends lost 9 bases and 3 bases respectively, with 6 bases between them. In DNA, the CDR3 is TGTGCCACTGGGGGCTACAATGAGCAGTTCTTC. Translating gives CATGGYNEQFF.

CDR3 nucleotide sequence: TGTGCCAGCAGTTGGGACAGGGGAAAAGACACTGAAGCTTTCTTT. It encodes CASSWDRGKDTEAFF. The chain carries TRBV28 and TRBJ1-1; 10 bases are shared with TRBD1. V gave up 4 bases and J gave up 3 bases; unmatched junction bases: 5. The CDR3 totals 15 residues. CDR1 is MDHEN and CDR2 is SYDVKM in the germline V gene.

The chain has TRBV28 and TRBJ2-1, with TRBD2 matching 7 bases. Germline loops: CDR1 MDHEN, CDR2 SYDVKM. The CDR3 is 19 residues long. V was clipped by 2 bases and J by 8 bases; unmatched bases: 21. The chain's CDR3 is CASSLGVGGELPGCDEQFF. The CDR3 DNA is TGTGCCAGCAGTTTAGGTGTTGGGGGGGAGCTCCCCGGATGCGATGAGCAGTTCTTC.

This rearrangement joins TRBV27 to TRBJ1-2; TRBD1 matches at 9 bases. The germline V gene has CDR1 MNHEY and CDR2 SMNVEV (reference sequence). The trim removed 5 bases at V and 6 bases at J, leaving 4 bases unmatched. CDR3 length: 13 residues. In DNA, the CDR3 is TGTGCCAGCAGTGAACAGGGGGCGCATGGCTACACCTTC. This translates into CASSEQGAHGYTF.

The chain employs TRBV14 and TRBJ1-3; unclear D gene. CDR3 length: 15 residues. Germline V gene data show CDR1 as SGHDN and CDR2 as FVKESK. V gave up 2 bases and J gave up 0 bases, with 8 bases separating them. The CDR3 DNA reads TGTGCCAGCAGCCAAAAGGATAACTCTGGAAACACCATATATTTT. It yields the protein CASSQKDNSGNTIYF.

The gene calls are TRBV6-1 and TRBJ2-3; 10 positions agree with TRBD2. Germline V lookup: CDR1 MNHNS, CDR2 SASEGT. The CDR3 extends over 18 amino acids. V was clipped by 1 base and J by 3 bases; unmatched bases: 10. The CDR3 nucleotides are TGTGCCAGCAGTGAAGTTGGTAAGCGGGAGGGTAGGACAGATACGCAGTATTTT. Residues: CASSEVGKREGRTDTQYF.

CDR3 region: CASTLGLMGYGYTF. The CDR3 bases are TGTGCCAGCACCCTGGGGCTGATGGGATATGGCTACACCTTC. The chain carries TRBV27 and TRBJ1-2, with TRBD1 as a possible D gene (5 bases). This CDR3 is built from 14 residues. The V and J ends lost 7 bases and 5 bases respectively, with 17 bases between them. CDR1 MNHEY and CDR2 SMNVEV come from the germline V gene (reference sequence).

The J gene is TRBJ1-4, the V gene TRBV28, with 8 positions matching TRBD1. Germline assignment: CDR1 MDHEN and CDR2 SYDVKM. CDR3 size: 21 residues. J gave up 0 bases and V 3 bases, and 18 bases lay outside the gene matches. CDR3 residues: CASSFSYRGGFQVATNEKLFF. The CDR3 DNA follows: TGTGCCAGCAGTTTCTCTTACAGGGGGGGTTTTCAGGTTGCAACTAATGAAAAACTGTTTTTT.